What follows is one TCR beta chain and its context. Its antigen is not known. CDR1 is SGHRS, CDR2 YFSETQ, per germline. The CDR3 is 14 residues long. The V and J ends lost 0 bases and 4 bases respectively, with 10 bases between them. This sample is drawn from a study of shared clonotypes between healthy human individuals. At the level of the study: Used for every donor were three CD4 naive, three CD4 memory, two CD8 naive and one CD8 memory plate.

General study points: Blood was the only sampled material, and tissue repertoires likely differ. The rarefaction results pointed to incomplete sorted-subset sequencing despite large depth.

The repertoire was sequenced with immunoSEQ multiplex PCR; TCRdb's copy has only in-frame clones and lacks some. The sample holds about 1.5 million clones, approximately 98% seen once. Subsets obtained from CD4+ cells comprised CD45RA+ naive and CD45RA-negative memory cells. The J gene is TRBJ1-1, the V gene TRBV5-1; D is ambiguous. Sequenced material: naive CD4+ T cells sorted from blood. The subset was: CD45RA+ positively selected. This receptor was taken from a man aged 25-45 years in good health. The CDR3 nucleotides read TGCGCCAGCAGCTTGGAGAGTGGGAGCACTGAAGCTTTCTTT. Translating it yields CASSLESGSTEAFF.